Listed below are T cell receptor beta chains from one sample, sequenced in a study of blood T cell repertoires in COVID-19. Generated by immunoSEQ multiplex PCR, the TCRdb table keeps only in-frame clones and is missing some. Counted here are roughly 250,000 clones, under 90% occurring once; the ten biggest clones make up approximately 9%. Sequencing input: peripheral blood. The receptors were sampled from a human donor in a cohort sampled during active COVID-19. CDR3s include the opening cysteine and the closing phenylalanine or tryptophan. Each record gives: clone size, D gene, V gene, J gene, CDR3 protein, CDR3 DNA. A D gene is named only where the DNA matches it firmly. Rows may omit the clone size; those that give it use once, few, many or a size class.

few,TRBD2,TRBV19,TRBJ2-1,CATLGREGGEQFF,TGTGCCACCTTAGGACGGGAGGGCGGGGAGCAGTTCTTC
-,-,TRBV24-1,TRBJ2-1,CATGSGSYNEQFF,TGTGCCACCGGGTCAGGTTCCTACAATGAGCAGTTCTTC
-,-,TRBV6-1,TRBJ1-5,CASSEPAGLGNQPQHF,TGTGCCAGCAGTGAACCAGCAGGGTTGGGCAATCAGCCCCAGCATTTT
-,-,TRBV4-3,TRBJ2-7,CASSHIRGAGTSYEQYF,TGCGCCAGCAGCCACATACGCGGGGCGGGGACCTCCTACGAGCAGTACTTC
-,-,TRBV25-1,TRBJ1-4,CASSVQARGNEKLFF,TGTGCCAGCAGTGTACAGGCCAGGGGTAATGAAAAACTGTTTTTT
-,-,TRBV20-1,TRBJ2-3,CRYRVTDTQYF,TGCAGGTACAGGGTAACAGATACGCAGTATTTT
-,TRBD2,TRBV18,TRBJ2-1,CASSPGLAGVNEQFF,TGTGCCAGCTCACCTGGACTAGCGGGAGTCAATGAGCAGTTCTTC
few,-,TRBV6-4,TRBJ1-1,CASSRGINTEAFF,TGTGCCAGCAGTCGGGGGATAAACACTGAAGCTTTCTTT
-,-,TRBV19,TRBJ1-5,CASSRQVLSNQPQHF,TGTGCCAGTAGCCGACAGGTTCTTAGCAATCAGCCCCAGCATTTT
-,-,TRBV6-2/TRBV6-3,TRBJ2-3,CASSYAAGKGTQYF,TGTGCCAGCAGTTACGCGGCAGGGAAGGGTACGCAGTATTTT
-,-,TRBV6-2/TRBV6-3,TRBJ2-7,CASSYLTGWGEQYF,TGTGCCAGCAGTTACCTGACAGGTTGGGGCGAGCAGTACTTC
-,TRBD1,TRBV3-1/TRBV3-2,TRBJ2-7,CASSKGQVAYEQYF,TGTGCCAGCAGCAAGGGACAGGTTGCCTACGAGCAGTACTTC
-,-,TRBV6-6,TRBJ1-5,CASKGDRRKFDQPQHF,TGTGCCAGCAAAGGGGATCGCCGCAAGTTCGATCAGCCCCAGCATTTT